This T cell receptor (beta chain) appears in the sequencing data of a study of cytomegalovirus exposure and HLA in healthy donors. V was shortened by 6 bases and J by 1 base, with 9 bases between the two germline ends. The CDR3 totals 13 residues. Germline-derived CDR1 and CDR2 are MNHNS and SASEGT. TCRdb keeps only in-frame clones here, not all; method: immunoSEQ multiplex PCR. The sample carries some 120,000 clones, 70% to 90% recorded once. Source material: PBMCs. This chain uses TRBV6-1 with TRBJ1-1, with D uncertain. The sequence was obtained from a woman aged 18-29 years in good health and CMV-seronegative. The CDR3 here is CASRKQKNTEAFF. The CDR3 nucleotides read TGTGCCAGCAGGAAACAGAAGAACACTGAAGCTTTCTTT.